Shown below are 10 T cell receptor beta chains from a single sample sequenced in a study of OX40 agonist ivuxolimab in advanced cancers. Clones were read by immunoSEQ multiplex PCR, and TCRdb kept only the in-frame ones, dropping some. The repertoire holds about 71,000 clones, 80% to 90% seen once, with more than 4% in the top ten. The sequencing used CD4+ or CD8+ T cells sorted from blood, collected in a trial of the OX40 agonist ivuxolimab. The receptors shown here come from an adult with an advanced solid tumor such as melanoma, head and neck, liver or kidney cancer.

This clone was seen only a few times. The rearrangement links TRBV6-4 to TRBJ2-1; unclear D gene. V was cut by 2 bases and J by 8 bases, with 10 bases left in between. Germline assignment: CDR1 MRHNA and CDR2 SNTAGT. This CDR3 spans 13 amino acids. CDR3 coding DNA: TGTGCCAGCAGTGACGGTGCGTCCCATGAGCAGTTCTTC. Protein: CASSDGASHEQFF.

The genes are TRBV18 and TRBJ1-1; D gene ambiguous. Germline values: CDR1 KGHSH, CDR2 LQKENI. CDR3 length: 15 amino acids. Trimming removed 2 bases from V and 3 bases from J, with 13 bases in between. For the CDR3, the DNA is TGTGCCAGCTCACCATACCGAGGTTTTGACACTGAAGCTTTCTTT. Its protein product is CASSPYRGFDTEAFF.

A single count supports this clone. J is TRBJ1-2 and V is TRBV12-1; TRBD1, as called in the table, went unchecked against the DNA. TRBV12-1 is a listed pseudogene. CDR3 size: 15 residues. The CDR3 region is CASSCVRDRGLGYTF. The CDR3, as DNA: TGTGCCAGCAGCTGCGTCCGGGACAGGGGGCTTGGCTACACCTTC.

With respect to this clone: Other DNA sequences in the same sample also yield this CDR3. The rearrangement uses TRBV5-1 and TRBJ2-5; D possibly corresponds to TRBD2 (6 bases). Trimming took off 0 bases at V and 5 bases at J, with 11 bases between the two ends. Germline-derived CDR1 and CDR2 are SGHRS and YFSETQ. The CDR3 is 14 residues long. CDR3 sequence: CASSLGRAGETQYF. The CDR3 coding sequence is TGCGCCAGCAGCTTGGGCAGGGCGGGGGAGACCCAGTACTTC.

This clone came up once. This sequence joins TRBV6-5 and TRBJ2-5; 12 bases align to TRBD1. After removal of 4 bases from V and 5 bases from J, the junction contained 8 bases not matched to a gene. Germline V lookup: CDR1 MNHEY, CDR2 SVGAGI. CDR3 length: 16 amino acids. The DNA of the CDR3 is TGTGCCAGCAGTTTCGGGACAGGGGGCTCTGGGGAGACCCAGTACTTC. Encoded protein: CASSFGTGGSGETQYF.

This clone was seen a few times. V gene TRBV20-1 combines with J gene TRBJ1-2; D not certain. Germline CDR1 and CDR2: DFQATT and SNEGSKA (reference sequence). There are 11 residues in the CDR3. Trimming cost V 0 bases and J 8 bases, with 7 bases left between them. DNA of the CDR3: TGCAGTGCTAGAGACGCCCTCGGCTACACCTTC. This translates into CSARDALGYTF.

The rearrangement joins TRBV19 to TRBJ2-7; tentatively, D is TRBD2 (5 bases). The CDR3 runs 15 residues. Trimming left V 5 bases short and J 3 bases short, with 17 bases between. Germline V lookup: CDR1 LNHDA, CDR2 SQIVND (reference sequence). As DNA, the CDR3 is TGTGCCAGTAGTCCAATAGAGGGCTTAAGCTACGAGCAGTACTTC. Amino acid sequence: CASSPIEGLSYEQYF.

The rearrangement joins TRBV7-2 to TRBJ1-1; D is ambiguous. The CDR3 runs 13 residues. Trimming left V 1 base short and J 1 base short, with 4 bases between. Germline V gene data show CDR1 as SGHTA and CDR2 as FQGNSA. CDR3 loop: CASSLVENTEAFF. CDR3 sequence (DNA): TGTGCCAGCAGCTTAGTTGAGAACACTGAAGCTTTCTTT.

This chain connects TRBV11-2 to TRBJ2-7, with 7 positions matching TRBD1. The germline gives CDR1 SGHAT, CDR2 FQNNGV. The CDR3 length is 17 residues. Germline trimming cut 0 bases from V and 4 bases from J; bases unmatched to any gene: 12. The CDR3 region is CASSLESGQVFSYEQYF. The CDR3, as DNA: TGTGCCAGCAGCTTAGAGTCTGGACAGGTTTTTTCGTACGAGCAGTACTTC. The variable domain in full, completed from reference TRBV11-2 and TRBJ2-7, reads EAGVAQSPRYKIIEKRQSVAFWCNPISGHATLYWYQQILGQGPKLLIQFQNNGVVDDSQLPKDRFSAERLKGVDSTLKIQPAKLEDSAVYLCASSLESGQVFSYEQYFGPGTRLTVT.

This sequence joins TRBV5-4 and TRBJ2-5; D perhaps matches TRBD2 (6 bases). Germline-derived CDR1 and CDR2 are SGHNT and YYREEE (reference sequence). Trimming cost V 3 bases and J 1 base, with 13 bases left between them. The CDR3 contains 15 residues. For the CDR3, the DNA is TGTGCCAGCAGCTCTACTAGCAGAAGCCAAGAGACCCAGTACTTC. It is translated as CASSSTSRSQETQYF.